One sample yielded the 2 T cell receptor beta chains listed below, sequenced in a study of identical twins (dated by TCRdb to 2016 to 2018). Library creation used 5' RACE. Sequencing relied on an Illumina HiSeq 2000. Clones were called with MiXCR by TCRdb after fastp trimmed the public reads at Q25, and only in-frame beta chains were retained. Rows matching on CDR3 protein sequence are summarized as one entry with the most common DNA and genes. The sample data list some 300,000 distinct CDR3 sequences, and 9% to 15% of these were observed just once. The leading ten clones occupy around 7.8% of the sample. This sample was shared with a second study, whose subject was yellow fever vaccine responses in identical twins.

The sample was CD8+ T cells sorted from blood. Receptor source: a woman aged 18 to 35 in good health.

This clonotype showed up many times. This chain uses TRBV25-1 with TRBJ2-3; the D gene is possibly TRBD2 (6 bases). The CDR3 has 14 amino acids. Germline V gives CDR1 MGHDK, CDR2 SYGVNS. V lost 7 bases and J 0 bases, leaving 11 bases between the germline ends. The chain's CDR3 is CASNEGRSTDTQYF. The CDR3 DNA follows: TGTGCCAGCAACGAGGGGAGGAGCACAGATACGCAGTATTTT.

The chain joins TRBV20-1 to TRBJ2-7; 7 nucleotides agree with TRBD2. Trimming cost V 3 bases and J 2 bases; bases outside gene matches: 4. The CDR3 extends over 13 amino acids. CDR1 and CDR2 from the germline V gene are DFQATT and SNEGSKA (reference sequence). The CDR3 region is CSARSGDAYEQYF. CDR3 bases: TGCAGTGCTAGGAGCGGGGACGCCTACGAGCAGTACTTC.